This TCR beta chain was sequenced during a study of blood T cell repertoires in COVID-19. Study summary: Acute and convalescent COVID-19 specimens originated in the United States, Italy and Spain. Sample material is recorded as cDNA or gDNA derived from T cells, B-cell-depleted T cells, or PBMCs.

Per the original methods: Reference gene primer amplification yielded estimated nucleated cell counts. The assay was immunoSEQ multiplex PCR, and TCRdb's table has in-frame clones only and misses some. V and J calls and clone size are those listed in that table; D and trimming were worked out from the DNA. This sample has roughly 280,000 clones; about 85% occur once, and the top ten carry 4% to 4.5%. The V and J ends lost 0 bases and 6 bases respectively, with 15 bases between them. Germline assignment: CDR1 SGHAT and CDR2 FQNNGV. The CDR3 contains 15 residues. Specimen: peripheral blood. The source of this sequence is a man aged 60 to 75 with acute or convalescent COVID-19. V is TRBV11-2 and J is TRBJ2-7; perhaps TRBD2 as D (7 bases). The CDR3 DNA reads TGTGCCAGCAGCTTAGATCGGGCAGGGGAGGGCGAGCAGTACTTC. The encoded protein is CASSLDRAGEGEQYF.